This TCR beta chain was obtained from a study of blood T cell repertoires in COVID-19. Looking at the study overall: Acute-phase and convalescent COVID-19 samples originated in the United States, Italy and Spain.

Germline loops: CDR1 PRHDT, CDR2 FYEKMQ (reference sequence). The CDR3 length is 15 residues. V shed 7 bases, J shed 3 bases, and the junction held 9 bases outside the gene matches. Seattle patient enrollment occurred during active infection, with longitudinal follow-up thereafter. Methods used by the authors: Estimates of nucleated cell counts were drawn from the amplification of reference gene primers. Only in-frame clones appear in the TCRdb table, and some are missing; sequencing was by immunoSEQ multiplex PCR. The DNA gave D and trimming, while V, J and clone size come from that table. Altogether some 400,000 clones are present, around 87% being singletons, with the ten largest covering about 2.5%.

The clonotype comes from a woman aged 55-70 years with COVID-19, enrolled during active disease. Sequencing input: peripheral blood. The gene calls are TRBV13 and TRBJ1-3; 7 bases are shared with TRBD1. The CDR3 protein is CASTAETGSGNTIYF. In DNA, the CDR3 is TGTGCCAGCACCGCAGAGACAGGGAGTGGAAACACCATATATTTT.